Shown below are 17 T cell receptor beta chains from a single sample sequenced in a study of CD8 T cell repertoires and HIV-1 epitope variants. The method was immunoSEQ multiplex PCR; TCRdb's version includes in-frame clones alone and lacks a portion of them. This table has over 90,000 clones, 70% to 75% appearing once. What was sequenced was uncultured baseline CD8+ T cells from peripheral blood mononuclear cells (PBMCs). The receptors derive from a male donor with HIV.

This clone was seen a handful of times. The V and J genes are TRBV1 and TRBJ1-4; the D call of TRBD1 is as the table states it, not checked on the DNA. TRBV1 constitutes a pseudogene. This CDR3 comprises 15 residues. The CDR3, as DNA: TGCACCAGCAGCTTCAGACAGGGGATTAATGAAAAACTGTTTTTT. This codes for CTSSFRQGINEKLFF.

This clone was picked up one time. The rearrangement joins TRBV29-1 to TRBJ2-7; D unresolved. The V and J ends lost 6 bases and 0 bases respectively, with 12 bases between them. Germline V gives CDR1 SQVTM, CDR2 ANQGSEA. The CDR3 is 13 residues long. Here the CDR3 reads CSVTHSYSYEQYF. CDR3 DNA sequence: TGCAGCGTCACTCACTCATACTCCTACGAGCAGTACTTC.

This clone has a single count. The DNA of the CDR3 is TGTGCCAGCAGCGTAGCGGGGACAAGGGGCGAAAAACTGTTTTTT. It translates to CASSVAGTRGEKLFF. V gene TRBV9 combines with J gene TRBJ1-4, with D maybe TRBD1 (6 bases). CDR1 is SGDLS and CDR2 is YYNGEE in the germline V gene. The germline V and J ends were trimmed by 0 bases and 8 bases, with 14 bases remaining between them. This CDR3 contains 15 residues.

The chain uses TRBV7-2 and TRBJ2-7; a weak D match, TRBD2 (5 bases). Looked up from germline, CDR1 is SGHTA and CDR2 is FQGNSA. This CDR3 has 13 residues. Deletions cut 0 bases from V and 7 bases from J, with 10 bases between. The CDR3 here is CASSLAGVPEQYF. The CDR3 DNA sequence: TGTGCCAGCAGCTTAGCGGGAGTTCCGGAGCAGTACTTC.

For the CDR3, the DNA is TGCGCCATCTGCCCCGGGACAGGGGTCGGCTACACCTTC. Residues: CAICPGTGVGYTF. This chain joins TRBV10-1 and TRBJ1-2; 10 bases are a match to TRBD1. The CDR3 has 13 amino acids. From germline, CDR1 is WNHNN and CDR2 SYGVQD (reference sequence). V lost 10 bases to trimming and J lost 8 bases; unmatched junction nucleotides: 10.

This clone was observed a few times. The V call is TRBV4-3, the J call TRBJ2-1; a possible D gene is TRBD2 (6 bases). The CDR3 has 16 amino acids. The V and J ends lost 2 bases and 4 bases respectively, with 15 bases between them. Germline-derived CDR1 and CDR2 are LGHNA and YSLEER. In nucleotides, the CDR3 is TGCGCCAGCAGCCAAACCTGGGGCGGGACGTACAATGAGCAGTTCTTC. This encodes CASSQTWGGTYNEQFF.

The chain has TRBV6-1 and TRBJ1-3; no clear D. The CDR3 consists of 14 residues. V lost 4 bases and J 2 bases, leaving 9 bases between the germline ends. Germline V lookup: CDR1 MNHNS, CDR2 SASEGT. The CDR3 DNA sequence: TGTGCCAGCAGTGCTTCTGGGGCTGGAAACACCATATATTTT. Translated: CASSASGAGNTIYF.

The V gene is TRBV6-1, the J gene TRBJ2-3, with TRBD2 as a possible D gene (6 bases). CDR1 and CDR2 (germline): MNHNS, SASEGT. CDR3 length equals 15 residues. V was pared by 4 bases and J by 2 bases, with 13 bases between. CDR3 protein: CASSVLAEFTDTQYF. In nucleotides, the CDR3 is TGTGCCAGCAGTGTATTAGCGGAGTTCACAGATACGCAGTATTTT.

This rearrangement joins TRBV5-1 to TRBJ2-7, with 7 bases fitting TRBD1. Germline CDR1 reads SGHRS; CDR2 reads YFSETQ. The CDR3 totals 14 residues. Unmatched junction bases numbered 9, after V lost 4 bases and J lost 5 bases. The CDR3: CASSDGDRAHEQYF. The CDR3 DNA sequence: TGCGCCAGCAGCGACGGAGACAGGGCCCACGAGCAGTACTTC.

This chain connects TRBV28 to TRBJ2-3; 13 bases fit TRBD2. The CDR3 is made up of 16 amino acids. CDR1 MDHEN and CDR2 SYDVKM come from the germline V gene. V gave up 4 bases and J gave up 7 bases; unmatched junction bases: 8. The chain's CDR3 is CASSSLTSGRLNTQYF. Here the CDR3 DNA reads TGTGCCAGCAGTTCCCTGACTAGCGGGAGGCTGAATACGCAGTATTTT.

The table lists this clone with many counts. The rearrangement uses TRBV7-2 and TRBJ1-5; TRBD1 aligns across 8 bases. The CDR3 has 14 residues. CDR1 SGHTA and CDR2 FQGNSA come from the germline V gene. V dropped 5 bases and J dropped 6; count of bases not matched to a gene: 6. Here the CDR3 DNA reads TGTGCCAGCAGCGCCCAGGGGGCCCGTCAGCCCCAGCATTTT. Translated, it gives CASSAQGARQPQHF.

This sequence joins TRBV28 and TRBJ1-2; D uncertain. The CDR3 length is 12 residues. Germline CDR1 and CDR2: MDHEN and SYDVKM. V was shortened by 2 bases and J by 7 bases, with 8 bases between the two germline ends. The CDR3 nucleotides read TGTGCCAGCAGTTTACCAGGCCTTGGCTACACCTTC. Translation gives CASSLPGLGYTF.

The gene calls are TRBV25-1 and TRBJ2-5; D gene unclear. Trimming removed 3 bases from V and 3 bases from J, with 20 bases in between. The CDR3 runs to 17 residues. Germline CDR1 is MGHDK and CDR2 is SYGVNS. The CDR3 protein is CASSERGRPGDKETQYF. DNA of the CDR3: TGTGCCAGCAGTGAGAGAGGTAGGCCTGGCGATAAAGAGACCCAGTACTTC.

The chain joins TRBV4-2 to TRBJ1-1; a possible D gene is TRBD1 (5 bases). Trimming removed 4 bases at V and 1 base at J, with 16 bases between. Germline CDR1 is LGHNA and CDR2 is YNFKEQ. The CDR3 length is 16 residues. The CDR3 reads CASSLPTAQGNTEAFF. The CDR3 DNA reads TGTGCCAGCAGCCTCCCTACAGCGCAGGGGAACACTGAAGCTTTCTTT.

The rearrangement links TRBV6-6 to TRBJ2-5; possible D gene TRBD1, 6 bases. CDR1 is MNHNY and CDR2 is SVGAGI in the germline V gene (reference sequence). V was pared by 6 bases and J by 3 bases, with 11 bases between. The CDR3 runs to 13 residues. In DNA form, the CDR3 reads TGTGCCAGCAGCCAGAACAGGGAAGAGACCCAGTACTTC. It is translated as CASSQNREETQYF.

This rearrangement joins TRBV5-1 to TRBJ2-5; D assignment may be TRBD1 or TRBD2 (5 bases each). The J call may be in error: the DNA end matches TRBJ2-7 better. Per germline, CDR1 SGHRS and CDR2 YFSETQ. This CDR3 is 15 amino acids long. CDR3 in DNA: TGCGCCAGCAGCTTAGTGCAGGGACCGTCCTACGAGCAGTACTTC. Protein: CASSLVQGPSYEQYF.

The chain is built from TRBV5-1 and TRBJ2-5, with D perhaps TRBD2 (6 bases). Trimming took off 2 bases at V and 5 bases at J, with 16 bases between the two ends. CDR1 SGHRS and CDR2 YFSETQ come from the germline V gene. The CDR3 is made up of 15 amino acids. The chain's CDR3 is CASSFPGVVEETQYF. Here the CDR3 DNA reads TGCGCCAGCAGCTTTCCGGGGGTAGTCGAGGAGACCCAGTACTTC.